This is a list of T cell receptor beta chains from one sample in a study of cytomegalovirus exposure and HLA in healthy donors. Clones were read by immunoSEQ multiplex PCR, and TCRdb kept only the in-frame ones, dropping some. The repertoire table contains some 200,000 clones. The sequenced sample consisted of PBMCs. These TCRs come from a young woman in good health and CMV-seropositive. The CDR3 runs from the conserved cysteine through the conserved F or W. A D gene is named only where the DNA matches it firmly.

V gene	J gene	D gene	CDR3 DNA	CDR3 protein
TRBV30	TRBJ1-5	TRBD1	TGTGCCTGGAGCCAGGGGGCGGGCAATCAGCCCCAGCATTTT	CAWSQGAGNQPQHF
TRBV28	TRBJ1-1	.	TGTGCCAGCAGGAACCCCGGGACAAAAGCTTTCTTT	CASRNPGTKAFF
TRBV19	TRBJ2-1	.	TGTGCCAGTAGTATAGATGGGACTGTGGACTACAATGAGCAGTTCTTC	CASSIDGTVDYNEQFF
TRBV19	TRBJ2-3	TRBD1	TGTGCCATCGCGCGGGACAGGGCAACAGATACGCAGTATTTT	CAIARDRATDTQYF
TRBV6-6	TRBJ2-7	TRBD2	TGTGCCAGCAGTTCCCCCAGACTAGCGGGTCTCTACGAGCAGTACTTC	CASSSPRLAGLYEQYF
TRBV19	TRBJ1-3	.	TGTGCCAGTAGGCTCGACTGGAGCTCTGGAAACACCATATATTTT	CASRLDWSSGNTIYF
TRBV18	TRBJ1-3	.	TGTGCCAGCTCACCGATCTCAGGGGACACCATATATTTT	CASSPISGDTIYF
TRBV27	TRBJ2-1	TRBD1	TGTGCCAGCAGTTTAGCAGGGGGCGCTTGGACTGAGCAGTTCTTC	CASSLAGGAWTEQFF
TRBV4-1	TRBJ2-7	TRBD1	TGCGCCAGCAGCCCATCCGGGACAGGACTGTCCGAGCAGTACTTC	CASSPSGTGLSEQYF
TRBV7-9	TRBJ1-3	.	TGTGCCAGCAGCCCACACCGCTCTGGAAACACCATATATTTT	CASSPHRSGNTIYF
TRBV7-2	TRBJ1-5	.	TGTGCCAGCAGCTTAGCCGCCGGTTCGGGGGTCTATGGTCAGCCCCAGCATTTT	CASSLAAGSGVYGQPQHF
TRBV5-1	TRBJ2-7	.	TGCGCCAGCAGCCTGCGTGCTAGCTCCTACGAGCAGTACTTC	CASSLRASSYEQYF
TRBV30	TRBJ2-3	TRBD1	TGTGCCTTCTCTCGGACAGGTACTACAGATACGCAGTATTTT	CAFSRTGTTDTQYF
TRBV30	TRBJ2-3	.	TGTGCCTGGAGTCCCTTACTAGATACGCAGTATTTT	CAWSPLLDTQYF
TRBV7-2	TRBJ1-6	.	TGTGCCAGCAGCTTAGAAGCTCAGGGCTATAATTTACCCCTCCACTTT	CASSLEAQGYNLPLHF
TRBV21-1	TRBJ1-5	.	TGTGCCAGCAGCACTCACAGGGGGCATCAGCCCCAGCATTTT	CASSTHRGHQPQHF
TRBV5-4	TRBJ1-5	.	TGTGCCAGCAGCTTGTCGGGGAATCAGCCCCAGCATTTT	CASSLSGNQPQHF
TRBV14	TRBJ2-1	.	TGTGCCAGCAGCCCCCGTTGGGGGCGGCAGGGCTACAATGAGCAGTTCTTC	CASSPRWGRQGYNEQFF
TRBV5-6	TRBJ2-5	.	TGTGCCAGCACCGTGCACGGCCAAGAGACCCAGTACTTC	CASTVHGQETQYF
TRBV14	TRBJ2-3	TRBD1	TGTGCCAGCAGCCAACCCTCGGACAGGGCAGATACGCAGTATTTT	CASSQPSDRADTQYF
TRBV30	TRBJ2-1	.	TGTGCCTGGAGAAAGGCCATTGGGGGGGCTCTCCACAATGAGCAGTTCTTC	CAWRKAIGGALHNEQFF
TRBV7-8	TRBJ2-1	TRBD2	TGTGCCAGCAGTCGGGTCTTCGTAGCGGGGGGGCGTCGGAATGAGCAGTTCTTC	CASSRVFVAGGRRNEQFF
TRBV5-4	TRBJ1-1	.	TGTGCCAGCAGCCAGCTAGAGAGACGTGCCACTGAAGCTTTCTTT	CASSQLERRATEAFF
TRBV7-8	TRBJ2-3	TRBD2	TGTGCCAGCAGCACCCGACTAGCGGCTGGCACAGATACGCAGTATTTT	CASSTRLAAGTDTQYF
TRBV5-4	TRBJ2-3	TRBD2	TGTGCCAGCAGCATGGGACTAGCGGGGAGCACAGATACGCAGTATTTT	CASSMGLAGSTDTQYF
TRBV6-8	TRBJ1-2	TRBD1	TGTGCCAGCAGTCGTACTACAGGGGAGACTGACTATGGCTACACCTTC	CASSRTTGETDYGYTF
TRBV30	TRBJ2-1	.	TGTGCCTGGAGTGTAACGAGCGGCTTCTACAATGAGCAGTTCTTC	CAWSVTSGFYNEQFF
TRBV6-1	TRBJ2-1	TRBD1	TGTGCCAGCAATCGGGACAGTTCCTACAATGAGCAGTTCTTC	CASNRDSSYNEQFF
TRBV5-6	TRBJ2-7	TRBD2	TGTGCCAGCAGCTTGGTGGCGGGGGTCGACTACGAGCAGTACTTC	CASSLVAGVDYEQYF
TRBV12-1	TRBJ2-5	.	TGTGCCAGCAGCCTGCAAGAGACCCAGTACTTC	CASSLQETQYF
TRBV6-1	TRBJ2-3	TRBD1	TGTGCCAGCAGTGTAATAACAGGGGAAAATACGCAGTATTTT	CASSVITGENTQYF
TRBV7-2	TRBJ1-4	TRBD1	TGTGCCAGCAGCTTAGGTCCAGCCAGGGACAGGGCAGGGGAAAAACTGTTTTTT	CASSLGPARDRAGEKLFF
TRBV27	TRBJ1-4	.	TGTGCCAGCAGTTCACTTCCGGGTCCGACTAATGAAAAACTGTTTTTT	CASSSLPGPTNEKLFF
TRBV18	TRBJ2-3	TRBD2	TGTGCCAGCTCACCAGTAGCGGGAGTTATGGCAGATACGCAGTATTTT	CASSPVAGVMADTQYF
TRBV7-2	TRBJ2-3	TRBD2	TGTGCCAGCAGCTTAGTTGGGGGGGGCACAGATACGCAGTATTTT	CASSLVGGGTDTQYF
TRBV6-6	TRBJ2-2	.	TGTGCCAGCAGGGGACAAGCGAACACCGGGGAGCTGTTTTTT	CASRGQANTGELFF
TRBV4-1	TRBJ2-7	.	TGCGCCAGCAGCCAAGATTACTTCTACGAGCAGTACTTC	CASSQDYFYEQYF
TRBV9	TRBJ1-4	.	TGTGCCAGCAGCGTAAGCCCCAATGAAAAACTGTTTTTT	CASSVSPNEKLFF
TRBV2	TRBJ2-1	TRBD2	TGTGCCAGCAACCAGCGGGAGGGCCCGGGTGAGCAGTTCTTC	CASNQREGPGEQFF
TRBV6-4	TRBJ1-2	.	TGTGCCAGCAGTGACCCCGTTCGCGGGAACTATGGCTACACCTTC	CASSDPVRGNYGYTF
TRBV29-1	TRBJ1-2	.	TGCAGCGCCCACGGGGGGCGCGACTATGGCTACACCTTC	CSAHGGRDYGYTF
TRBV28	TRBJ2-3	.	TGTGCCAGCAGTGATCCAGGGGCAGATACGCAGTATTTT	CASSDPGADTQYF
TRBV5-4	TRBJ1-2	TRBD1	TGTGCCAGCAGCTCGACAGGGACTGCTAACTATGGCTACACCTTC	CASSSTGTANYGYTF
TRBV15	TRBJ2-7	.	TGTGCCACCAGCAGAGAGGGAGGGGGCTCCTACGAGCAGTACTTC	CATSREGGGSYEQYF
TRBV5-1	TRBJ1-4	.	TGCGCCAGCAGCTTGGGACAGGAGTATGAAAAACTGTTTTTT	CASSLGQEYEKLFF
TRBV27	TRBJ1-2	.	TGTGCCAGCAGTTTCCGCGGTGGCGGGGGCTACACCTTC	CASSFRGGGGYTF
TRBV13	TRBJ1-1	.	TGTGCCAGCAGCTTGCGGTCCACTGAAGCTTTCTTT	CASSLRSTEAFF
TRBV7-9	TRBJ2-4	.	TGTGCCAGCAGTTCCCAGGGGACAATGGGGGCCAAAAACATTCAGTACTTC	CASSSQGTMGAKNIQYF